The clone carrying this T cell receptor (beta chain) came up a few times. The data originate from a study of blood T cell repertoires in COVID-19. Study in general: PBMCs, B-cell-depleted T cells, or T cells provided the cDNA or gDNA that made up the material.

This table comes from immunoSEQ multiplex PCR, and its TCRdb copy is limited to in-frame clones, with some not included. This sample yields approximately 300,000 clones, of which 90% are seen a single time; around 4.5% belongs to the top ten. Cohort placement rested on clinical history that participants reported themselves. Per the germline V gene, CDR1 is SGHRS and CDR2 is YFSETQ. Trimming took 3 bases from V and 5 from J; bases not matched to a gene: 12. The CDR3 consists of 18 residues. The chain links TRBV5-1 to TRBJ2-1; 12 nucleotides agree with TRBD2. Sequenced sample: PBMCs or T cells enriched from blood (not recorded which). The TCR was taken from a woman between 18 and 29 years old with acute COVID-19. For the CDR3, the DNA is TGCGCCAGCAGCTCGCTCGTCCTACTAGCGGGAGGCCACAATGAGCAGTTCTTC. Protein: CASSSLVLLAGGHNEQFF.